Listed here are 28 T cell receptor beta chains from one sample, sequenced in a study of cytomegalovirus exposure and HLA in healthy donors. It was with 60 Vbeta and 13 Jbeta primers that the PCR ran. Repertoires were generated with immunoSEQ multiplex PCR, while TCRdb's copy carries only in-frame clones and drops some. The sample records around 100,000 clones, roughly four fifths being singletons. Specimen: PBMCs. These receptors were obtained from a woman in her fifties or sixties in good health and CMV-seropositive.

This clone occurred once. V usage is TRBV4-2 and J usage is TRBJ2-1, with TRBD2 matching 9 bases. The ends lost 0 bases at V and 9 bases at J; junction bases unmatched: 12. Germline V gene data show CDR1 as LGHNA and CDR2 as YNFKEQ. The CDR3 covers 17 residues. DNA for the CDR3: TGTGCCAGCAGCCAAGATCAGGTAGCGGGGGCTTGGGGTGAGCAGTTCTTC. As protein: CASSQDQVAGAWGEQFF.

This sequence joins TRBV11-2 and TRBJ2-4, with 10 bases fitting TRBD1. After removal of 4 bases from V and 3 bases from J, the junction contained 9 bases not matched to a gene. Germline V gene lookup returns CDR1 SGHAT and CDR2 FQNNGV. The CDR3 loop spans 17 amino acids. DNA of the CDR3: TGTGCCAGCAGCTCCCTCGGGACAGGGGTCTTCAAAAACATTCAGTACTTC. Protein product: CASSSLGTGVFKNIQYF.

The chain combines TRBV4-1 with TRBJ2-3, with D perhaps TRBD2 (5 bases). The ends were cut back, 1 base at V and 4 bases at J, with 15 bases in the middle. Germline assignment: CDR1 MGHRA and CDR2 YSYEKL. The CDR3 sequence is 16 residues long. DNA for the CDR3: TGCGCCAGCAGCCAAGGATTAGCGATTGGCCCAGATACGCAGTATTTT. Its translation is CASSQGLAIGPDTQYF.

The chain joins TRBV6-6 to TRBJ2-6, with D unresolved. The CDR3 covers 15 residues. V was pared by 5 bases and J by 1 base, with 9 bases between. Germline-derived CDR1 and CDR2 are MNHNY and SVGAGI (reference sequence). CDR3 residues: CASSLDGSGANVLTF. CDR3 sequence (DNA): TGTGCCAGCAGTCTCGACGGGTCTGGGGCCAACGTCCTGACTTTC.

The gene calls are TRBV2 and TRBJ2-1; D is ambiguous. Trimming left V 2 bases short and J 6 bases short, with 8 bases between. From germline, CDR1 is SNHLY and CDR2 FYNNEI. This CDR3 region has 13 residues. CDR3 nucleotide sequence: TGTGCCAGCAGTGAATTGTGGCCCAATGAGCAGTTCTTC. This translates into CASSELWPNEQFF.

V is TRBV5-1 and J is TRBJ2-5; 8 bases are a match to TRBD1. The CDR3 covers 15 residues. The V gene's germline CDR1 is SGHRS and CDR2 YFSETQ. V was clipped by 4 bases and J by 5 bases; unmatched bases: 10. The CDR3 spells CASSQKTGVGETQYF. Here the CDR3 DNA reads TGCGCCAGCAGCCAAAAGACAGGGGTCGGGGAGACCCAGTACTTC.

This rearrangement joins TRBV9 to TRBJ1-2; TRBD1 aligns across 7 bases. The J segment lost 0 bases and the V segment lost 4 bases, leaving 6 bases of the junction unmatched. Germline CDR1 is SGDLS and CDR2 is YYNGEE. This CDR3 comprises 15 residues. The CDR3 loop is CASSPRQGANYGYTF. CDR3 coding DNA: TGTGCCAGCAGCCCCCGACAGGGAGCTAACTATGGCTACACCTTC.

V usage is TRBV7-9 and J usage is TRBJ1-2, with unresolved D. Trimming removed 1 base from V and 5 bases from J, with 5 bases in between. CDR1 is SEHNR, CDR2 FQNEAQ, per germline (reference sequence). The CDR3 sequence is 12 residues long. The CDR3 loop is CASSLELYGYTF. The CDR3 DNA reads as TGTGCCAGCAGCTTAGAGCTGTATGGCTACACCTTC.

DNA of the CDR3: TGTGCCAGCAGCCTCCCTAGCGGGAGGACGAGCTCCTACAATGAGCAGTTCTTC. Translation: CASSLPSGRTSSYNEQFF. The V call is TRBV9, the J call TRBJ2-1; 11 bases are a match to TRBD2. Germline V lookup: CDR1 SGDLS, CDR2 YYNGEE. With V trimmed by 4 bases and J by 0 bases, 9 bases remained unmatched. The CDR3 is 18 amino acids.

This chain connects TRBV12-5 to TRBJ2-2; possibly TRBD1 for D (5 bases). CDR1 is LGHNT and CDR2 is FRNRAP in the germline V gene. Trimming left V 6 bases short and J 5 bases short, with 10 bases between. This CDR3 contains 13 residues. The CDR3 DNA sequence: TGTGCTAGTGGAACCACAGGAACCGGGGAGCTGTTTTTT. As protein: CASGTTGTGELFF.

V and J are TRBV14 and TRBJ2-6; no firm D call. Germline V gives CDR1 SGHDN, CDR2 FVKESK. The V end lost 4 bases, the J end lost 6 bases, and 10 bases lay between the germline ends. The CDR3 is 14 residues long. The CDR3 nucleotides are TGTGCCAGCAGCCGACTGACGTTGGCCAACGTCCTGACTTTC. Translation: CASSRLTLANVLTF.

V gene TRBV2 combines with J gene TRBJ2-1, with 9 bases fitting TRBD2. This CDR3 is built from 12 residues. Germline V gene sequence: CDR1 SNHLY, CDR2 FYNNEI. V lost 4 bases to trimming and J lost 15 bases; unmatched junction nucleotides: 7. This CDR3 reads CASSGSGRRRFF. The CDR3 nucleotides are TGTGCCAGCAGTGGGAGCGGGAGGCGCCGGTTCTTC.

The chain carries TRBV7-2 and TRBJ1-5, with D perhaps TRBD1 (6 bases). This CDR3 contains 15 residues. V was cut by 4 bases and J by 3 bases, with 13 bases left in between. Germline CDR1 is SGHTA and CDR2 is FQGNSA. The CDR3 DNA reads TGTGCCAGCAGCTCCACGACAGGTTCCAATCAGCCCCAGCATTTT. Translating it yields CASSSTTGSNQPQHF.

This clone has just one count. Other DNA sequences from this sample encode an identical CDR3 as well. The chain carries TRBV7-9 and TRBJ2-1; D is unclear. This CDR3 region has 14 residues. Germline CDR1 and CDR2: SEHNR and FQNEAQ (reference sequence). The V end was cut by 2 bases, the J end by 0 bases, with 5 bases between. In DNA form, the CDR3 reads TGTGCCAGCAGCTTATCGGTCTCCTACAATGAGCAGTTCTTC. It encodes CASSLSVSYNEQFF.

This clone has a handful of counts. The CDR3 bases are TGTGCCAGCAGCTTAGGACAGGGATCTCTTGATCAGCCCCAGCATTTT. Translating gives CASSLGQGSLDQPQHF. The chain joins TRBV13 to TRBJ1-5; tentatively, D is TRBD1 (6 bases). Trimming cost V 0 bases and J 5 bases, with 14 bases left between them. This CDR3 comprises 16 residues. Per germline, CDR1 PRHDT and CDR2 FYEKMQ (reference sequence).

The chain is built from TRBV7-2 and TRBJ2-3, with unresolved D. V was pared by 2 bases and J by 3 bases, with 3 bases between. The CDR3 spans 12 residues. Germline CDR1 SGHTA, CDR2 FQGNSA. CDR3 residues: CASSLQTDTQYF. In DNA form, the CDR3 reads TGTGCCAGCAGCTTACAAACAGATACGCAGTATTTT.

The chain combines TRBV11-2 with TRBJ2-7; D is possibly TRBD1 (6 bases). The CDR3 runs to 15 residues. V was clipped by 8 bases and J by 2 bases, with 19 bases between them. Germline CDR1 reads SGHAT; CDR2 reads FQNNGV. The chain's CDR3 is CASRGGQSLTYEQYF. For the CDR3, the DNA is TGTGCCAGCCGGGGCGGACAGTCCCTAACCTACGAGCAGTACTTC. The variable domain in full, with the rest retrieved from reference TRBV11-2 and TRBJ2-7, is EAGVAQSPRYKIIEKRQSVAFWCNPISGHATLYWYQQILGQGPKLLIQFQNNGVVDDSQLPKDRFSAERLKGVDSTLKIQPAKLEDSAVYLCASRGGQSLTYEQYFGPGTRLTVT.

This chain links TRBV25-1 with TRBJ1-4; no reliable D call. The germline CDR1 and CDR2 sequences are MGHDK and SYGVNS. V lost 0 bases to trimming and J lost 8 bases, with 16 bases between them. The CDR3 totals 16 residues. CDR3 bases: TGTGCCAGCAGTGAATACCACGGACGGGGAGGAGAAAAACTGTTTTTT. Translated: CASSEYHGRGGEKLFF. The full variable domain, completed using reference TRBV25-1 and TRBJ1-4, is EADIYQTPRYLVIGTGKKITLECSQTMGHDKMYWYQQDPGMELHLIHYSYGVNSTEKGDLSSESTVSRIRTEHFPLTLESARPSHTSQYLCASSEYHGRGGEKLFFGSGTQLSVL.

The rearrangement uses TRBV6-1 and TRBJ1-2; D gene uncertain. V was clipped by 6 bases and J by 1 base, with 9 bases between them. The V gene's germline CDR1 is MNHNS and CDR2 SASEGT. This CDR3 contains 13 residues. The chain's CDR3 is CASRTRFNYGYTF. The CDR3 DNA follows: TGTGCCAGCAGGACTAGGTTTAACTATGGCTACACCTTC.

This clone was counted only a few times. The V call is TRBV19, the J call TRBJ2-2; 7 positions agree with TRBD1. With V trimmed by 6 bases and J by 3 bases, 10 bases remained unmatched. The germline gives CDR1 LNHDA, CDR2 SQIVND (reference sequence). CDR3 size: 16 residues. CDR3 sequence (DNA): TGTGCCAGTAGATCAGGGACAGCGAGTTACACCGGGGAGCTGTTTTTT. Translation: CASRSGTASYTGELFF.

V usage is TRBV18 and J usage is TRBJ1-2; D is perhaps TRBD1 (6 bases). Trimming removed 0 bases at V and 4 bases at J, with 6 bases between. CDR3 length: 13 residues. Germline V CDR1 and CDR2: KGHSH, LQKENI. This chain's CDR3 is CASSPPDSYGYTF. The CDR3 DNA is TGTGCCAGCTCACCACCGGACAGCTATGGCTACACCTTC.

This rearrangement joins TRBV2 to TRBJ2-3; 10 nucleotides align to TRBD2. Losses at the gene ends were 4 bases for V and 1 base for J; bases not matched to a gene: 11. Germline CDR1 is SNHLY and CDR2 is FYNNEI. This CDR3 is built from 18 residues. CDR3 residues: CASSVDQREGRGTDTQYF. The CDR3 DNA sequence: TGTGCCAGCAGTGTGGACCAGCGGGAGGGTCGGGGCACAGATACGCAGTATTTT.

V is TRBV29-1 and J is TRBJ1-5, with D perhaps matching TRBD1 (6 bases). The CDR3 extends over 13 amino acids. Germline V gene data show CDR1 as SQVTM and CDR2 as ANQGSEA. V shed 4 bases and J shed 5 bases, with 12 bases lying between them. As DNA, the CDR3 is TGCAGCGTTGCTGACAGGACAGATCAGCCCCAGCATTTT. It encodes CSVADRTDQPQHF.

The gene calls are TRBV6-5 and TRBJ2-6; unclear D gene. Germline-derived CDR1 and CDR2 are MNHEY and SVGAGI. V was cut by 3 bases and J by 0 bases, with 6 bases left in between. CDR3 size: 15 residues. CDR3 sequence reads: CASSYDNSGANVLTF. CDR3 nucleotide sequence: TGTGCCAGCAGTTATGACAACTCTGGGGCCAACGTCCTGACTTTC.

This clone occurred once. The chain couples TRBV27 to TRBJ1-4; TRBD1 matches at 7 bases. CDR1 and CDR2 (germline): MNHEY, SMNVEV (reference sequence). The CDR3 consists of 14 residues. V shed 6 bases, J shed 8 bases, and the junction held 9 bases outside the gene matches. Here the CDR3 DNA reads TGTGCCAGCAGACCGGGACAGAGGATAGAAAAACTGTTTTTT. It specifies CASRPGQRIEKLFF.

This chain uses TRBV27 with TRBJ2-2, with TRBD2 as a possible D gene (6 bases). Germline V gene data show CDR1 as MNHEY and CDR2 as SMNVEV (reference sequence). The ends were cut back, 6 bases at V and 5 bases at J, with 10 bases in the middle. The CDR3 runs to 13 residues. For the CDR3, the DNA is TGTGCCAGCAGACTAGGAGGGACCGGGGAGCTGTTTTTT. Protein: CASRLGGTGELFF.

The chain is built from TRBV25-1 and TRBJ2-7; D possibly corresponds to TRBD2 (5 bases). CDR3 size: 14 residues. CDR1 is MGHDK, CDR2 SYGVNS, per germline. The germline V and J ends were trimmed by 8 bases and 0 bases, with 14 bases remaining between them. Written as DNA, the CDR3 is TGTGCCAGCCTCCCTTTGGGGAGCTCCTACGAGCAGTACTTC. Amino acid sequence: CASLPLGSSYEQYF.

The J gene is TRBJ2-7, the V gene TRBV21-1; the listed D gene, TRBD2, was not tested against the DNA. TRBV21-1 is shown as a pseudogene. The CDR3 has 16 amino acids. In DNA, the CDR3 is TGTGCCAGCAGCCCCCGTGGGACTAGCGGGAGGTACGAGCAGTACTTC. Protein sequence: CASSPRGTSGRYEQYF.